This entry features one T cell receptor beta chain sequence. Its antigen is not yet known. Nothing much larger sits one base from this clone, and base qualities are not available. Collaborating institutions collected whole blood in K2EDTA tubes following their own protocols. Collaborator samples were shipped for TCRbeta analysis as frozen whole blood, isolated PBMCs, or DNA extracted from either sample type. V sheds 5 bases and J sheds 9 bases, leaving 14 bases between their ends. Sequences LNHDA (CDR1) and SQIVND (CDR2) are obtained from the germline V gene (reference sequence). The CDR3 contains 13 residues, cysteine and phenylalanine counted. The read is trimmed to its CDR3 DNA, 39 bases read in frame from base 1. This specimen belongs to a study of blood T cell repertoires in COVID-19 (TCRdb year 2020). For the wider study: Samples from collaborators originated in the United States, Italy and Spain and spanned both the acute and convalescent phases of COVID-19. The material from the prospective study consisted of cDNA or gDNA derived from T cells, B-cell-depleted T cells, or PBMCs. The dataset comprised deeply sampled blood TCRbeta repertoires from subjects exposed to, actively infected with, or recovered from COVID-19. The repertoires were released in a freely available public database intended as a resource for research on the immune response to SARS-CoV-2. Samples came from the ongoing ImmuneRACE study (first 160 participants) plus 1,254 subjects from 6 global collaborators. Nearly every sample came with metadata listing a de-identified subject ID, COVID-19 status, age in years and sex. Where available, HLA class I and class II types were obtained from metadata supplied by the sample provider rather than from assay-based typing.

TCRbeta CDR3 regions were amplified from genomic DNA by means of the immunoSEQ Assay, a bias-controlled multiplex PCR. Processing in the source paper ran as follows. The number of nucleated cells in each sample was estimated from the amplification of reference gene primers within the assay. To quantify the absolute abundance of each unique TCRbeta CDR3 rearrangement, sequence reads were collapsed and filtered. For each sample, productive Simpson clonality was calculated as the square root of Simpson's diversity index across productive rearrangements. TCRdb limited this immuneACCESS table to in-frame rearrangements with V and J called. A share of clones is missing; checked studies link under half to unresolved V genes, and the rest is unexplained. The V and J calls and clone size were taken over from that table, and D and trimming were inferred from the DNA. The sample has over 60,000 clones on record, approximately 89% of them singletons. The ten top clones hold approximately 8.9% of the sample.

Points the paper makes about the study in general: The amount of clinical and demographic metadata varied by source and participant and was provided uncurated.

The sequence derives from an older man with acute or convalescent COVID-19. The V gene is TRBV19 and the J gene is TRBJ1-5; D gene: possibly TRBD1, on 5 matching bases. Sequencing was done on a sample of peripheral blood. The sequence in DNA is TGTGCCAGTAGTCCCTCCGACAGAGCGCCCCAGCATTTT. Translated, this gives CASSPSDRAPQHF.